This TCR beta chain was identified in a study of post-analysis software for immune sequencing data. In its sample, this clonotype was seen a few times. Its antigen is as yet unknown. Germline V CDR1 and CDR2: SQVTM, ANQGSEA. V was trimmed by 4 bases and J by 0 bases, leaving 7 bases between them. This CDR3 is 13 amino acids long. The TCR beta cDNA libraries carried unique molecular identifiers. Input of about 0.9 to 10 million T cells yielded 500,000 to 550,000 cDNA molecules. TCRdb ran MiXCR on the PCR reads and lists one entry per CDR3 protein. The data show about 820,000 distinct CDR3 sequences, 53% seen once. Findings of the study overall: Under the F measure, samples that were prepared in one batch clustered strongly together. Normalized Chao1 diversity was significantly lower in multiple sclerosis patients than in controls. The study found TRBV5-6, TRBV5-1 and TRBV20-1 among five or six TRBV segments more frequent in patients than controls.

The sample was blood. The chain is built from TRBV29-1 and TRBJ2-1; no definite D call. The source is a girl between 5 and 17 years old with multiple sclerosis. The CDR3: CSVGYSSYNEQFF. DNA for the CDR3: TGCAGCGTTGGTTACAGCTCCTACAATGAGCAGTTCTTC.